This T cell receptor beta chain is drawn from a study of shared clonotypes between healthy human individuals. The overall study: Samples came from a couple of female and a few male donors aged 18 to 49.

The V end lost 4 bases, the J end lost 6 bases, and 14 bases lay between the germline ends. This CDR3 has 14 amino acids. Germline V gene lookup returns CDR1 SGHRS and CDR2 YFSETQ. This clone was seen a few times. Profiled with immunoSEQ multiplex PCR; TCRdb holds only in-frame clones, not every one. The table has a few million clones, about 92% seen once. The specimen sequenced was naive CD4+ T cells sorted from blood. Regarding subset: CD45RA+ positively selected. V gene TRBV5-1 combines with J gene TRBJ1-5; D might be TRBD1 (5 bases). The origin of this receptor is a man in his late teens or twenties in good health. This CDR3 is CASSLGIQGQPQHF. Here the CDR3 DNA reads TGCGCCAGCAGCCTCGGCATTCAGGGTCAGCCCCAGCATTTT. Complete variable domain (other parts from reference TRBV5-1 and TRBJ1-5): KAGVTQTPRYLIKTRGQQVTLSCSPISGHRSVSWYQQTPGQGLQFLFEYFSETQRNKGNFPGRFSGRQFSNSRSEMNVSTLELGDSALYLCASSLGIQGQPQHFGDGTRLSIL.